The sequence of this T cell receptor beta chain was determined in a study of blood T cell repertoires in COVID-19. Study summary: The United States, Italy and Spain provided the acute and convalescent COVID-19 samples. PBMCs, B-cell-depleted T cells, or T cells provided the cDNA or gDNA that made up the material.

Germline V gene data show CDR1 as SGHRS and CDR2 as YFSETQ. This CDR3 has 15 amino acids. The V end lost 4 bases, the J end lost 0 bases, and 11 bases lay between the germline ends. Source study methods: Amplification of reference gene primers was used by the study to estimate nucleated cell counts. TCRdb's table, derived via immunoSEQ multiplex PCR, lists solely in-frame clones and lacks some. V and J calls plus clone size are reproduced from that table; the DNA served to infer D and trimming. The table has over 150,000 clones, 83% seen once. The TCR originated in a woman aged 80 or older with acute or convalescent COVID-19. The sequenced material came from peripheral blood. This chain uses TRBV5-1 with TRBJ2-4; possible D gene TRBD2, 5 bases. In DNA, the CDR3 is TGCGCCAGCAGCGCCGGACTGGAAGCCAAAAACATTCAGTACTTC. This encodes CASSAGLEAKNIQYF.